Listed below are T cell receptor beta chains from one sample, sequenced in a study of blood T cell repertoires in COVID-19. The method was immunoSEQ multiplex PCR; TCRdb's version includes in-frame clones alone and lacks a portion of them. This table holds under 200,000 clones, under 90% found once. Sequencing used PBMCs or T cells enriched from blood (not recorded which). All receptors derive from a man aged 55 to 70 who had recovered from COVID-19. The CDR3 runs from the conserved cysteine through the conserved F or W. The order of the fields is V gene, clone size, D gene, J gene, CDR3 protein, CDR3 DNA. The D gene is left open where the match is weak. Clone size, where shown, is once, few, many, or a class for clones that have expanded.

>TRBV29-1|.|TRBD2|TRBJ2-7
CSVSGTSGDLYEQYF
TGCAGCGTTTCGGGTACTAGCGGGGACCTCTACGAGCAGTACTTC
>TRBV7-9|.|TRBD1|TRBJ1-5
CASSPGGNQPQHF
TGTGCCAGCAGCCCAGGGGGAAATCAGCCCCAGCATTTT
>TRBV5-4|.|.|TRBJ2-2
CASSLIRGQTGELFF
TGTGCCAGCAGCTTAATTCGGGGACAAACCGGGGAGCTGTTTTTT
>TRBV6-2/TRBV6-3|.|.|TRBJ2-2
CASSWSYAGISNTGELFF
TGTGCCAGCAGTTGGAGTTACGCCGGGATCTCGAACACCGGGGAGCTGTTTTTT
>TRBV11-3|.|TRBD1|TRBJ2-3
CASSRRTGGPTDTQYF
TGTGCCAGCAGCCGCCGGACAGGGGGCCCCACAGATACGCAGTATTTT
>TRBV19|.|TRBD1|TRBJ2-5
CASRKFFGLGQGQETQYF
TGTGCCAGTAGAAAGTTCTTTGGATTGGGACAGGGGCAAGAGACCCAGTACTTC
>TRBV5-1|.|TRBD2|TRBJ2-1
CASSLELAGGNDEQFF
TGCGCCAGCAGCTTGGAGCTAGCGGGGGGTAACGATGAGCAGTTCTTC
>TRBV10-3|.|TRBD2|TRBJ2-2
CASYRDYQKTGELFF
TGTGCCAGCTACCGGGACTACCAAAAGACCGGGGAGCTGTTTTTT
>TRBV19|few|.|TRBJ1-1
CASSAPGGFDTEAFF
TGTGCCAGTAGCGCCCCTGGAGGTTTTGATACTGAAGCTTTCTTT
>TRBV28|.|TRBD1|TRBJ1-3
CASSHTGVAGNTIYF
TGTGCCAGCAGCCATACAGGGGTAGCTGGAAACACCATATATTTT
>TRBV9|once|TRBD1|TRBJ1-1
CASSGTGENTEAFF
TGTGCCAGCAGCGGGACAGGGGAGAACACTGAAGCTTTCTTT
>TRBV6-1|.|TRBD2|TRBJ2-7
CASSEAGLKGYEQYF
TGTGCCAGCAGTGAAGCGGGACTAAAGGGCTACGAGCAGTACTTC
>TRBV3-1/TRBV3-2|.|.|TRBJ1-2
CASSPDSSYGYTF
TGTGCCAGCAGCCCTGACAGTTCCTATGGCTACACCTTC
>TRBV11-2|many|TRBD1|TRBJ2-2
CASRTGVGTSGELFF
TGTGCCAGCAGGACAGGGGTTGGGACATCCGGGGAGCTGTTTTTT
>TRBV6-6|.|TRBD1|TRBJ2-7
CASSYPGQGLYEQYF
TGTGCCAGCAGTTACCCCGGACAGGGGCTCTACGAGCAGTACTTC
>TRBV28|.|.|TRBJ1-1
CASNEQGRDEAFF
TGTGCCAGCAATGAACAGGGCCGGGATGAAGCTTTCTTT
>TRBV5-1|.|TRBD1|TRBJ2-2
CASSSLGQGATGELFF
TGCGCCAGCAGCTCCCTGGGACAGGGGGCGACCGGGGAGCTGTTTTTT
>TRBV10-3|.|TRBD1|TRBJ2-7
CAISESRTGTGILDEQYF
TGTGCCATCAGTGAGTCAAGAACCGGGACAGGGATCCTCGACGAGCAGTACTTC
>TRBV11-3|.|.|TRBJ1-1
CASSLGGGGNTEAFF
TGTGCCAGCAGCTTAGGAGGAGGAGGGAACACTGAAGCTTTCTTT
>TRBV29-1|.|TRBD1|TRBJ1-3
CSVADRAHSGNTIYF
TGCAGCGTAGCGGACAGGGCCCACTCTGGAAACACCATATATTTT
>TRBV5-1|.|TRBD1|TRBJ2-7
CASSSNSGTGYYEQYF
TGCGCCAGCAGCTCGAATTCCGGGACAGGGTATTACGAGCAGTACTTC
>TRBV19|.|TRBD1|TRBJ1-2
CASSGTGGVVYGYTF
TGTGCCAGTAGTGGGACAGGGGGCGTCGTGTATGGCTACACCTTC
>TRBV10-1|.|.|TRBJ1-2
CATRVGGAPNYGYTF
TGCGCCACCAGGGTAGGGGGAGCCCCTAACTATGGCTACACCTTC
>TRBV7-3|.|TRBD1|TRBJ2-1
CASSKDRGRENEQFF
TGTGCCAGCAGCAAAGACAGGGGGCGCGAGAATGAGCAGTTCTTC
>TRBV5-3|once|.|TRBJ2-3
CARSFCGTDTQYF
TGTGCCAGAAGCTTCTGTGGCACAGATACGCAGTATTTT
>TRBV5-1|.|.|TRBJ2-5
CASSDTQVQETQYF
TGCGCCAGCAGCGATACCCAGGTTCAAGAGACCCAGTACTTC
>TRBV7-8|once|TRBD2|TRBJ2-1
CASSLTGLANYNEQFF
TGTGCCAGCAGCTTAACCGGACTAGCCAATTACAATGAGCAGTTCTTC
>TRBV5-6|.|TRBD2|TRBJ2-1
CASSSAGTTYNEQFF
TGTGCCAGCAGCTCGGCCGGGACTACCTACAATGAGCAGTTCTTC
>TRBV5-6|.|.|TRBJ2-1
CASSLGAATYNEQFF
TGTGCCAGCAGCTTGGGAGCGGCAACCTACAATGAGCAGTTCTTC
>TRBV12-3/TRBV12-4|.|.|TRBJ2-1
CASSFEREDEQFF
TGTGCCAGCAGTTTCGAGAGGGAGGATGAGCAGTTCTTC
>TRBV29-1|.|TRBD1|TRBJ2-1
CSVEVRGRGSYNEQFF
TGCAGCGTTGAGGTCAGGGGGCGCGGGTCCTACAATGAGCAGTTCTTC
>TRBV27|.|TRBD2|TRBJ2-1
CASKTPGLVYNEQFF
TGTGCCAGCAAAACTCCGGGACTAGTTTACAATGAGCAGTTCTTC
>TRBV15|.|.|TRBJ1-6
CATSRGMGSPLHF
TGTGCCACCAGCAGGGGCATGGGTTCACCCCTCCACTTT
>TRBV3-1/TRBV3-2|once|.|TRBJ2-3
CASSQGTSTDTQYF
TGTGCCAGCAGCCAGGGGACTAGCACAGATACGCAGTATTTT
>TRBV27|.|.|TRBJ2-3
CASSPSQGTTDTQYF
TGTGCCAGCAGCCCATCACAGGGTACAACAGATACGCAGTATTTT
>TRBV15|.|TRBD1|TRBJ2-4
CATSTGQGANIQYF
TGTGCCACCAGCACGGGACAGGGGGCAAACATTCAGTACTTC
>TRBV5-6|.|TRBD1|TRBJ2-2
CASSGAGTGGFSNTGELFF
TGTGCCAGCAGCGGGGCCGGGACAGGGGGCTTTTCGAACACCGGGGAGCTGTTTTTT
>TRBV6-4|.|.|TRBJ2-3
CASSEEWATDTQYF
TGTGCCAGCAGTGAGGAATGGGCGACAGATACGCAGTATTTT
>TRBV27|once|TRBD2|TRBJ2-2
CASTPSGGRTGELFF
TGTGCCAGCACCCCTTCGGGGGGGAGGACCGGGGAGCTGTTTTTT
>TRBV7-8|once|TRBD1|TRBJ2-7
CASSHRTGGFSYEQYF
TGTGCCAGCAGCCACCGTACAGGGGGCTTCTCCTACGAGCAGTACTTC
>TRBV14|few|.|TRBJ1-1
CASSQHLTQGTAFF
TGTGCCAGCAGCCAGCACCTAACGCAGGGTACAGCTTTCTTT
>TRBV27|once|.|TRBJ2-1
CASSNRQGLNEQFF
TGTGCCAGCAGTAATAGACAGGGACTCAATGAGCAGTTCTTC
>TRBV7-3|.|TRBD1|TRBJ1-1
CASSRDRVPSTEAFF
TGTGCCAGCAGCCGCGACAGGGTTCCGAGCACTGAAGCTTTCTTT
>TRBV19|.|.|TRBJ2-2
CATSSQGVTGELFF
TGTGCCACCTCGAGTCAAGGGGTCACCGGGGAGCTGTTTTTT
>TRBV7-3|.|TRBD2|TRBJ2-1
CASSARPRGIEQFF
TGTGCCAGCAGCGCACGACCGCGGGGGATTGAGCAGTTCTTC